Presented here are 23 T cell receptor beta chains from one specimen sequenced in a study of regulatory T cells in long-lasting Graves disease. Construction of the TCR beta libraries employed iRepertoire HTBI primers in conjunction with Arm-PCR of CDR3 regions. One entry per CDR3 protein results from TCRdb running MiXCR on the multiplex PCR reads. This sample has some 340,000 distinct CDR3 sequences, with about 23% found just once. Time point here: persistent/refractory GD, antithyroid drugs over 5 years with positive TRAb. After RNA was extracted from PBMCs, the TCR library was made from it. The sequenced sample was peripheral blood mononuclear cells (PBMCs), obtained when the disease was refractory, from a patient treated with antithyroid drugs. All receptors derive from a woman in her forties with Graves disease.

This clonotype turned up a few times. V gene TRBV29-1 combines with J gene TRBJ1-5; 8 positions match TRBD1. The CDR3 has 16 amino acids. The germline V gene has CDR1 SQVTM and CDR2 ANQGSEA. Trimming cost V 2 bases and J 0 bases; bases outside gene matches: 6. The CDR3 reads CSVELGTGDSNQPQHF. CDR3 nucleotide sequence: TGCAGCGTTGAACTGGGGACAGGCGATAGCAATCAGCCCCAGCATTTT.

This clonotype was seen repeatedly, ten times or more. This chain joins TRBV28 and TRBJ2-5; D might be TRBD1 (8 bases). This CDR3 spans 16 amino acids. Trimming left V 6 bases short and J 2 bases short, with 19 bases between. Looked up from germline, CDR1 is MDHEN and CDR2 is SYDVKM. This chain's CDR3 is CASSSPGQGLQETQYF. DNA for the CDR3: TGTGCCAGCAGCTCGCCCGGACAGGGACTACAAGAGACCCAGTACTTC.

This clonotype was seen at least ten times. The chain carries TRBV2 and TRBJ2-5; the D gene is possibly TRBD1 (6 bases). Germline CDR1 reads SNHLY; CDR2 reads FYNNEI. This CDR3 spans 14 amino acids. The V end was cut by 0 bases, the J end by 4 bases, with 9 bases between. CDR3 in DNA: TGTGCCAGCAGTGAAGCGTACAGGGTAGAGACCCAGTACTTC. Amino acid sequence: CASSEAYRVETQYF.

This sequence joins TRBV15 and TRBJ1-1; D not resolved. The germline V and J ends were trimmed by 1 base and 5 bases, with 17 bases remaining between them. From germline, CDR1 is LNHNV and CDR2 YYDKDF (reference sequence). This CDR3 has 16 residues. DNA of the CDR3: TGTGCCACCAGCAGAGGCCCCAGCCCTGAGCGGACTGAAGCTTTCTTT. It encodes CATSRGPSPERTEAFF.

This clonotype was recorded many times. This sequence joins TRBV28 and TRBJ2-7; 9 nucleotides line up with TRBD1. In germline, CDR1 is MDHEN, CDR2 SYDVKM. This CDR3 is 17 amino acids long. V lost 6 bases, J lost 5 bases, and 17 bases stayed unmatched. CDR3 region: CASRIWVFRDRVHEQYF. In nucleotides, the CDR3 is TGTGCCAGCAGGATTTGGGTGTTTAGGGACAGGGTCCACGAGCAGTACTTC.

This clonotype appeared a few times. The DNA of the CDR3 is TGTGCCACCCGTACTGGGGCCAACGTCCTGACTTTC. As protein: CATRTGANVLTF. V usage is TRBV25-1 and J usage is TRBJ2-6; D is unresolved. This CDR3 has 12 residues. V lost 10 bases and J lost 2, with 6 bases in between. Germline CDR1 reads MGHDK; CDR2 reads SYGVNS.

As for this clonotype: A junction end diverges from the germline sequence, so it may reflect a read error. The chain joins TRBV27 to TRBJ2-4, with 15 bases fitting TRBD2. The CDR3 runs 15 residues. Germline assignment: CDR1 MNHEY and CDR2 SMNVEV (reference sequence). The CDR3 loop reads CASRRPGLAGGRPVF. The CDR3 nucleotides are TGTGCCAGCAGGCGACCGGGACTAGCGGGAGGTCGCCCGGTCTTC.

This clonotype was detected only a few times. The chain uses TRBV5-1 and TRBJ2-7; D possibly corresponds to TRBD2 (5 bases). Trimming left V 4 bases short and J 4 bases short, with 12 bases between. Germline CDR1 SGHRS, CDR2 YFSETQ. The CDR3 runs 13 residues. The CDR3 region has the DNA TGCGCCAGCAGCCATAATTCGGGGTACGAGCAGTACTTC. It yields the protein CASSHNSGYEQYF.

The chain is built from TRBV19 and TRBJ2-6; the D gene is possibly TRBD2 (5 bases). The V end lost 4 bases, the J end lost 4 bases, and 11 bases lay between the germline ends. The germline V gene encodes CDR1 LNHDA and CDR2 SQIVND (reference sequence). The CDR3 runs 15 residues. The CDR3 is CASSNGEAGANVLTF. For the CDR3, the DNA is TGTGCCAGTAGTAACGGGGAAGCGGGGGCCAACGTCCTGACTTTC. Full variable domain (rest looked up from reference TRBV19 and TRBJ2-6): DGGITQSPKYLFRKEGQNVTLSCEQNLNHDAMYWYRQDPGQGLRLIYYSQIVNDFQKGDIAEGYSVSREKKESFPLTVTSAQKNPTAFYLCASSNGEAGANVLTFGAGSRLTVL.

The chain combines TRBV5-1 with TRBJ2-5; D is perhaps TRBD2 (5 bases). V lost 3 bases to trimming and J lost 0 bases, with 12 bases between them. The germline V gene has CDR1 SGHRS and CDR2 YFSETQ. This CDR3 spans 15 amino acids. CDR3 protein: CASSSGSGYQETQYF. The CDR3 nucleotides are TGCGCCAGCAGCTCGGGATCGGGGTACCAAGAGACCCAGTACTTC.

This clonotype has a count of ten or more. The rearrangement joins TRBV2 to TRBJ1-1; D is unresolved. Germline CDR1 reads SNHLY; CDR2 reads FYNNEI. Trimming shortened V by 3 bases and J by 7 bases, and 9 bases separated the two germline ends. The CDR3 is made up of 12 amino acids. The CDR3 loop reads CASSESGIEAFF. Here the CDR3 DNA reads TGTGCCAGCAGTGAGTCTGGAATTGAAGCTTTCTTT.

This clonotype occurred many times. The rearrangement links TRBV28 to TRBJ2-5; D is unresolved. V dropped 6 bases and J dropped 2 bases, with 10 bases sitting between them. This CDR3 comprises 13 residues. The V gene's germline CDR1 is MDHEN and CDR2 SYDVKM. The DNA of the CDR3 is TGTGCCAGCAGGTTCGGCGCGCAAGAGACCCAGTACTTC. Protein: CASRFGAQETQYF.

There are many counts of this clonotype. The gene calls are TRBV10-3 and TRBJ1-2, with 9 bases identical to TRBD1. The germline V gene has CDR1 ENHRY and CDR2 SYGVKD. Trimming cost V 7 bases and J 5 bases; bases outside gene matches: 5. This CDR3 has 13 amino acids. The CDR3: CAITSGTGYGYTF. CDR3 nucleotides: TGTGCCATCACCTCGGGGACAGGGTATGGCTACACCTTC.

The CDR3 loop reads CASRHPGQGYTGELFF. CDR3 nucleotide sequence: TGTGCCAGCAGACACCCCGGGCAGGGTTACACCGGGGAGCTGTTTTTT. The chain links TRBV2 to TRBJ2-2; D perhaps matches TRBD1 (5 bases). Trimming stripped 6 bases from V and 3 bases from J, with 17 bases between. This CDR3 contains 16 residues. Germline loops: CDR1 SNHLY, CDR2 FYNNEI.

This clonotype was seen ten or more times. This sequence joins TRBV2 and TRBJ1-4; the D gene is possibly TRBD1 (6 bases). Germline CDR1 SNHLY, CDR2 FYNNEI. The V end was cut by 8 bases, the J end by 8 bases, with 15 bases between. The CDR3 length is 13 residues. The CDR3 is CASLRTVGEKLFF. Written as DNA, the CDR3 is TGTGCCAGCCTCCGGACAGTCGGCGAAAAACTGTTTTTT. Combining the CDR3 with reference TRBV2 and TRBJ1-4 gives the whole variable domain EPEVTQTPSHQVTQMGQEVILRCVPISNHLYFYWYRQILGQKVEFLVSFYNNEISEKSEIFDDQFSVERPDGSNFTLKIRSTKLEDSAMYFCASLRTVGEKLFFGSGTQLSVL.

This clonotype appeared once. A read error may account for a junction end that differs from germline. This chain links TRBV5-6 with TRBJ2-5, with 10 bases that match TRBD1. The germline V gene has CDR1 SGHDT and CDR2 YYEEEE. The CDR3 extends over 16 amino acids. CDR3 DNA: TGTGCCGGCAGCTTTCGGGGACAGGGGATTCAAGAGACCCAGTACTTC. Its protein is CAGSFRGQGIQETQYF. The full variable domain, completed using reference TRBV5-6 and TRBJ2-5, is DAGVTQSPTHLIKTRGQQVTLRCSPKSGHDTVSWYQQALGQGPQFIFQYYEEEERQRGNFPDRFSGHQFPNYSSELNVNALLLGDSALYLCAGSFRGQGIQETQYFGPGTRLLVL.

Notes on this clonotype: This likely comes from a read error, as the CDR3 has no conserved phenylalanine or tryptophan at its end. The chain has TRBV6-2 or TRBV6-3 and TRBJ2-7; 9 positions agree with TRBD2. The CDR3 is made up of 15 amino acids. J gave up 6 bases and V 5 bases, and 11 bases lay outside the gene matches. Germline CDR1 MNHEY, CDR2 SVGEGT. The CDR3 DNA reads as TGTGCCAGCAGTGTGGCTAGAGCGGGAGGACGCGAGCAGTACCTC. It specifies CASSVARAGGREQYL.

This chain connects TRBV9 to TRBJ2-5; no definite D call. CDR1 and CDR2 (germline): SGDLS, YYNGEE. The V end lost 0 bases, the J end lost 4 bases, and 7 bases lay between the germline ends. The length of the CDR3 is 13 residues. The CDR3 bases are TGTGCCAGCAGCGTAGCTACGGCAGAGACCCAGTACTTC. Its protein product is CASSVATAETQYF.

This clonotype appeared a few times. The chain links TRBV24-1 to TRBJ2-7; tentatively, D is TRBD1 (6 bases). Germline values: CDR1 KGHDR, CDR2 SFDVKD. The CDR3 is 14 residues long. V was cut by 3 bases and J by 3 bases, with 11 bases left in between. Written as DNA, the CDR3 is TGTGCCACCAGTGATCCCGGGACAAACTACGAGCAGTACTTC. Translated: CATSDPGTNYEQYF.

This clonotype is medium-sized. The chain joins TRBV28 to TRBJ2-5; 8 nucleotides match TRBD2. The V segment lost 4 bases and the J segment 1 base; nucleotides outside the gene matches: 8. The CDR3 is 16 amino acids. The germline V gene has CDR1 MDHEN and CDR2 SYDVKM. CDR3 sequence reads: CASSSPLAGSQETQYF. The CDR3 coding sequence is TGTGCCAGCAGTTCACCGTTAGCGGGAAGCCAAGAGACCCAGTACTTC.

This chain connects TRBV28 to TRBJ2-5; 7 bases align to TRBD2. The trim removed 6 bases at V and 5 bases at J, leaving 9 bases unmatched. CDR3 length: 14 residues. Germline V lookup: CDR1 MDHEN, CDR2 SYDVKM. The chain's CDR3 is CASRPSGRWETQYF. CDR3 nucleotides: TGTGCCAGCAGGCCTAGCGGTAGATGGGAGACCCAGTACTTC.

The chain has TRBV30 and TRBJ2-7, with 10 bases identical to TRBD2. CDR3 size: 16 residues. Trimming took 6 bases from V and 0 from J; bases not matched to a gene: 11. Germline V CDR1 and CDR2: GTSNPN, SVGIG (reference sequence). The CDR3 reads CACWTSGRLYSYEQYF. In nucleotides, the CDR3 is TGTGCCTGCTGGACTAGCGGAAGACTGTACTCCTACGAGCAGTACTTC.

The J gene is TRBJ2-5, the V gene TRBV5-1; tentatively, D is TRBD2 (5 bases). The CDR3 is 14 amino acids. Deletions cut 4 bases from V and 5 bases from J, with 15 bases between. Germline V gene lookup returns CDR1 SGHRS and CDR2 YFSETQ. The CDR3 sequence: CASSLYPRGETQYF. In DNA, the CDR3 is TGCGCCAGCAGCCTATACCCCCGAGGGGAGACCCAGTACTTC.